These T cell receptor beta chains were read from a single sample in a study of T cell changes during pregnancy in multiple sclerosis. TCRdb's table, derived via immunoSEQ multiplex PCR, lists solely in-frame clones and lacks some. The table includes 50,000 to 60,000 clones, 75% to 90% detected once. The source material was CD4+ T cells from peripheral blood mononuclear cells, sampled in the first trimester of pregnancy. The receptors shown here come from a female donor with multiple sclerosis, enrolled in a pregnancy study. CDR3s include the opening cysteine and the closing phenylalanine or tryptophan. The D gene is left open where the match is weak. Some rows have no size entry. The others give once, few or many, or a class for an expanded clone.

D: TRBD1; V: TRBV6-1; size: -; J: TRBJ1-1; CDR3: CASSGQGAVGTEAFF; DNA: TGTGCCAGCAGTGGCCAGGGGGCTGTTGGCACTGAAGCTTTCTTT
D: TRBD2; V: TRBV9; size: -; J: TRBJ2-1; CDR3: CASSVGRGRDYNEQFF; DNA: TGTGCCAGCAGCGTAGGACGAGGGAGGGACTACAATGAGCAGTTCTTC
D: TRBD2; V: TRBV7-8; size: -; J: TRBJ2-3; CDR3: CASSQTSGVDTQYF; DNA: TGTGCCAGCAGCCAGACTAGCGGTGTAGATACGCAGTATTTT
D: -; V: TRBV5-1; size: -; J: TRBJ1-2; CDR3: CASSLELDSYGYTF; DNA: TGCGCCAGCAGCTTGGAGCTGGACAGCTATGGCTACACCTTC
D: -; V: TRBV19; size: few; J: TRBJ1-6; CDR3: CASSIRTENSPLHF; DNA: TGTGCCAGTAGTATTAGGACTGAGAATTCACCCCTCCACTTT
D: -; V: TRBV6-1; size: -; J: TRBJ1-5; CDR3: CASSSSPDRGQPQHF; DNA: -
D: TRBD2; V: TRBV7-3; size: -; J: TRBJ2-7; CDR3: CASSLEAGASYEQYF; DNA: TGTGCCAGCAGCTTAGAAGCGGGAGCATCCTACGAGCAGTACTTC
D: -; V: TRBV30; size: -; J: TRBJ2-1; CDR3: CAWSVGGTSSYNEQFF; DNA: TGTGCCTGGAGTGTAGGGGGTACAAGCTCCTACAATGAGCAGTTCTTC
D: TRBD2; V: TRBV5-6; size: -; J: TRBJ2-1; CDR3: CASSLGPSGGTYNEQFF; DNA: TGTGCCAGCAGCTTGGGGCCTAGCGGGGGCACTTACAATGAGCAGTTCTTC
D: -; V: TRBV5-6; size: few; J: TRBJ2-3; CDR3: CASSRGQGWLLTDTQYF; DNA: TGTGCCAGCAGCCGAGGCCAGGGGTGGTTACTCACAGATACGCAGTATTTT
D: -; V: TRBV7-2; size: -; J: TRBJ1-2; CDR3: CASSFGIGGARSGYTF; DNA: TGTGCCAGCAGCTTCGGTATTGGGGGCGCGAGGTCAGGCTACACCTTC
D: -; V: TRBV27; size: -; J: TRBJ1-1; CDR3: CASSFSGSNTEAFF; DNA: TGTGCCAGCAGTTTCTCGGGTTCAAACACTGAAGCTTTCTTT
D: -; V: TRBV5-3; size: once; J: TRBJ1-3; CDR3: CARSFIPGNGLYSGNTIYF; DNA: TGTGCCAGAAGCTTTATTCCCGGGAACGGGCTATACTCTGGAAACACCATATATTTT
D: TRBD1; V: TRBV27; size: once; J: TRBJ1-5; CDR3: CASSLVAGGIGNQPQHF; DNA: TGTGCCAGCAGTTTAGTTGCAGGGGGCATTGGCAATCAGCCCCAGCATTTT
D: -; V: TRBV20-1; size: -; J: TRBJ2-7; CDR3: CSAWESYEQYF; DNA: TGCAGTGCTTGGGAGTCCTACGAGCAGTACTTC
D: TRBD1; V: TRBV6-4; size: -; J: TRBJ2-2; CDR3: CASRGQGTGELFF; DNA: TGTGCCAGCAGGGGACAGGGCACCGGGGAGCTGTTTTTT
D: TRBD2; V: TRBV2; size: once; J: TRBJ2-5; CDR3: CASTGTSGSKVETQYF; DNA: TGTGCCAGCACCGGGACTAGCGGGAGCAAGGTAGAGACCCAGTACTTC
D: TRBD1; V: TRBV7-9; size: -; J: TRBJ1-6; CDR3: CASSLGQDNSPLHF; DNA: TGTGCCAGCAGCCTTGGACAGGATAATTCACCCCTCCACTTT
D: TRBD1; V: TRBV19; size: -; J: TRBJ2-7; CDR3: CASLDRASYEQYF; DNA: TGTGCCAGCTTGGACAGGGCCTCCTACGAGCAGTACTTC
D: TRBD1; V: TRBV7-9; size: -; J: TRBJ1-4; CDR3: CASSLHAGQGYEKLFF; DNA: TGTGCCAGCAGCTTGCATGCGGGACAGGGCTATGAAAAACTGTTTTTT
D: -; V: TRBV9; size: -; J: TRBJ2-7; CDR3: CASSVGGTYSYEQYF; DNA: TGTGCCAGCAGCGTAGGGGGCACCTACTCCTACGAGCAGTACTTC
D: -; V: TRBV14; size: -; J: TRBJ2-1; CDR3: CASSRDGQIRYNEQFF; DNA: TGTGCCAGCAGCCGAGACGGACAGATACGATACAATGAGCAGTTCTTC
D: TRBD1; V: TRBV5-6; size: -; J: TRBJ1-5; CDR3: CASSFRDRTRASQPQHF; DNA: TGTGCCAGCAGCTTCCGGGACAGGACTAGGGCAAGCCAGCCCCAGCATTTT
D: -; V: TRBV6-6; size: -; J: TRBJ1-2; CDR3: CASSYSNGVGDGYTF; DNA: TGTGCCAGCAGTTACTCGAATGGTGTCGGAGATGGCTACACCTTC
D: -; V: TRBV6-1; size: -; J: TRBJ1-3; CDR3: CASSEVWTSLSGNTIYF; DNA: TGTGCCAGCAGTGAAGTGTGGACAAGCTTATCTGGAAACACCATATATTTT
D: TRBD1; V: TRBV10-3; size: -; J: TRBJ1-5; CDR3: CAISGGAGGDQPQHF; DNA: TGTGCCATCAGTGGTGGTGCAGGGGGCGATCAGCCCCAGCATTTT
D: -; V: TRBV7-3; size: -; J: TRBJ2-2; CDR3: CASSVLANTGELFF; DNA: TGTGCCAGCAGCGTACTAGCGAACACCGGGGAGCTGTTTTTT
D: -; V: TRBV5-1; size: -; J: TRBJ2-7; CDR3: CASSLKGDFSYEQYF; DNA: TGCGCCAGCAGCTTGAAAGGGGATTTCTCCTACGAGCAGTACTTC
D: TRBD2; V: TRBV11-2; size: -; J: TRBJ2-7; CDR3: CASSKRSQRGAYEQYF; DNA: TGTGCCAGCAGCAAACGCTCCCAGCGGGGGGCCTACGAGCAGTACTTC
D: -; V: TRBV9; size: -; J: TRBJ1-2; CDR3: CASSVGVNRRDYGYTF; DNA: TGTGCCAGCAGCGTAGGAGTGAACAGGCGTGACTATGGCTACACCTTC
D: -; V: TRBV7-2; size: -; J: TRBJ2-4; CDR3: CASSFSTGAKNIQYF; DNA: TGTGCCAGCAGCTTCAGTACGGGAGCCAAAAACATTCAGTACTTC
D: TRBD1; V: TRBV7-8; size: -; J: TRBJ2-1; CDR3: CASSSGPQTGNEQFF; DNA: TGTGCCAGCAGCTCTGGACCTCAGACAGGGAATGAGCAGTTCTTC
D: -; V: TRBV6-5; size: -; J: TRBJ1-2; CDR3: CASSYRQDTYGYTF; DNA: TGTGCCAGCAGTTACCGACAGGACACCTATGGCTACACCTTC
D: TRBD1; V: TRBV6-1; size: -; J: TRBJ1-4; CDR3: CASLVVTGGNEKLFF; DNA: TGTGCCAGCCTTGTTGTGACAGGGGGGAATGAAAAACTGTTTTTT
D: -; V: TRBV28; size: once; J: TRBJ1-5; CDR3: CASSFGAGHQPQHF; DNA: TGTGCCAGCAGTTTTGGTGCAGGGCATCAGCCCCAGCATTTT
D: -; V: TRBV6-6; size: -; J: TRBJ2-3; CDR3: CASSYELLTDTQYF; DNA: TGTGCCAGCAGTTACGAGCTATTAACAGATACGCAGTATTTT
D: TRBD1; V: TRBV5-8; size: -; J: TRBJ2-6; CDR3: CASSPRQGAGANVLTF; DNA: TGTGCCAGCAGCCCAAGACAGGGTGCTGGGGCCAACGTCCTGACTTTC
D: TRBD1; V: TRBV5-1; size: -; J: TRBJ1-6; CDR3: CASSYGDRDVHSPLHF; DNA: TGCGCCAGCAGCTATGGGGACAGGGATGTACATTCACCCCTCCACTTT
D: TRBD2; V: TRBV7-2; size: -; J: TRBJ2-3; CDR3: CASSQSGGAAKGTDTQYF; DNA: TGTGCCAGCAGCCAGAGCGGGGGGGCCGCGAAAGGCACAGATACGCAGTATTTT
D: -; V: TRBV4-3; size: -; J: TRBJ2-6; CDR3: CASSQETADLGIRTNVLTF; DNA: TGCGCCAGCAGCCAGGAGACCGCAGACCTCGGGATTAGGACCAACGTCCTGACTTTC
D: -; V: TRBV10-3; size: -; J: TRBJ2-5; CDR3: CAISESMGRETQYF; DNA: TGTGCCATCAGTGAGTCGATGGGGAGGGAGACCCAGTACTTC
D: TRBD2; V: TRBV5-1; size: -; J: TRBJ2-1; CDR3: CASSRGGASSYNEQFF; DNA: TGCGCCAGCAGCCGGGGGGGGGCTAGCTCCTACAATGAGCAGTTCTTC
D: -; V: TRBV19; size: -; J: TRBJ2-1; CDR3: CASSITQSGNEQFF; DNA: TGTGCCAGTAGTATAACCCAGTCGGGGAATGAGCAGTTCTTC
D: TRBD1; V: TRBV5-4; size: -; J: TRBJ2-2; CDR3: CASRRQGQGYTGELFF; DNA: TGTGCCAGCAGACGGCAGGGACAGGGGTACACCGGGGAGCTGTTTTTT
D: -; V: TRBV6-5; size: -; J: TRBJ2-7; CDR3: CASSWQGVVGEQYF; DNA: TGTGCCAGCAGTTGGCAGGGTGTTGTGGGCGAGCAGTACTTC
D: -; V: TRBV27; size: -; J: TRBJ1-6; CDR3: CASSLSGGGYNSPLHF; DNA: TGTGCCAGCAGTTTGTCGGGGGGCGGGTATAATTCACCCCTCCACTTT
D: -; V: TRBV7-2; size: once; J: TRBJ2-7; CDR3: CASSLRGRDSFYEQYF; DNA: TGTGCCAGCAGCCTTCGGGGCAGGGACTCCTTCTACGAGCAGTACTTC
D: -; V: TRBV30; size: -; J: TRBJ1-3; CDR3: CAWRRVPVGGNTIYF; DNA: TGTGCCTGGAGGCGCGTCCCGGTCGGGGGAAACACCATATATTTT
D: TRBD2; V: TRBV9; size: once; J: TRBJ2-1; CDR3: CASSVAGLGGRAGNEQFF; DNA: TGTGCCAGCAGCGTAGCGGGGTTGGGCGGGAGGGCCGGCAATGAGCAGTTCTTC
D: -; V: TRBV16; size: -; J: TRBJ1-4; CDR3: CATTETAATNEKLFF; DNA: TGTGCCACCACAGAGACGGCTGCAACTAATGAAAAACTGTTTTTT
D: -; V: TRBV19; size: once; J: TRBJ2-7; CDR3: CASSIAGRGTYEQYF; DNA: TGTGCCAGTAGTATAGCCGGCAGGGGCACCTACGAGCAGTACTTC
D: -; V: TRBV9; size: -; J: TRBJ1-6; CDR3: CASSVGPEEGYNSPLHF; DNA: TGTGCCAGCAGCGTAGGGCCCGAGGAGGGATATAATTCACCCCTCCACTTT
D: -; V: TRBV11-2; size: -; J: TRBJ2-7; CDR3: CASSLSDSYYEQYF; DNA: TGTGCCAGCAGCTTATCTGACAGCTACTACGAGCAGTACTTC
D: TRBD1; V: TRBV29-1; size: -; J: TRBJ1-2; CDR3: CSVWTGNGYTF; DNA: TGCAGCGTATGGACAGGGAATGGCTACACCTTC
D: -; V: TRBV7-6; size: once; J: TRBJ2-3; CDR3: CASSLDERLTDTQYF; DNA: TGTGCCAGCAGCTTAGATGAACGGTTGACAGATACGCAGTATTTT